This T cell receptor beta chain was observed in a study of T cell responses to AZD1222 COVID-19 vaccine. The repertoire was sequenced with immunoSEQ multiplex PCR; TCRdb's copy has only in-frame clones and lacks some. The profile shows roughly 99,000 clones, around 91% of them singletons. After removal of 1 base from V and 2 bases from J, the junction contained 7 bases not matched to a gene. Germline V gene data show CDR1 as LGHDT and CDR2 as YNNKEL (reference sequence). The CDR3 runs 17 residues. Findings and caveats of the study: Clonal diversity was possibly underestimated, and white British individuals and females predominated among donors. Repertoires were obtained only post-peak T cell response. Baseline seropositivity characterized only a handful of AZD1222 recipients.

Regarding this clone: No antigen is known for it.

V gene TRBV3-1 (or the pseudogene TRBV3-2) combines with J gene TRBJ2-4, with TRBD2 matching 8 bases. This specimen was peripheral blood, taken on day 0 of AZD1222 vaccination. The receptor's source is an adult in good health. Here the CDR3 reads CASSQAGGPRSKNIQYF. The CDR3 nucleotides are TGTGCCAGCAGCCAAGCGGGGGGGCCCAGGTCCAAAAACATTCAGTACTTC.